The 18 T cell receptor beta chains reported below all come from one sample, sequenced in a study of Graves' ophthalmopathy and Graves' hyperthyroidism. CDR3 regions of TCR beta were amplified from RNA transcripts. Second-round multiplex PCR followed a first-round RT-PCR using HTBI primers. TCRdb ran MiXCR on the multiplex PCR reads and lists one entry per CDR3 protein. The repertoire holds 500,000 to 600,000 distinct CDR3 sequences, with less than 40% as singletons. The sample comprised peripheral blood or thyroid tissue (not recorded which). Every receptor here comes from an adult man with Graves' hyperthyroidism.

V usage is TRBV15 and J usage is TRBJ2-7, with D maybe TRBD2 (6 bases). CDR1 and CDR2 (germline): LNHNV, YYDKDF (reference sequence). The CDR3 contains 17 residues. The V end was cut by 0 bases, the J end by 0 bases, with 15 bases between. Here the CDR3 DNA reads TGTGCCACCAGCAGAGATCTGGCGGGACCTCCCTCCTACGAGCAGTACTTC. This codes for CATSRDLAGPPSYEQYF.

The CDR3 coding sequence is TGTGCCAGCAGTTATTGGGGGTTCACTGAAGCTTTCTTT. Protein: CASSYWGFTEAFF. The chain is built from TRBV6-6 and TRBJ1-1, with D possibly matching TRBD1 (5 bases). Germline CDR1 and CDR2: MNHNY and SVGAGI (reference sequence). Trimming left V 3 bases short and J 4 bases short, with 9 bases between. The CDR3 has 13 amino acids.

This clonotype was picked up a small number of times. The CDR3, as DNA: TGCAGTGCTAGATGGGGACAGGGAGTCCAGCCCCAGCATTTT. The encoded protein is CSARWGQGVQPQHF. The chain employs TRBV20-1 and TRBJ1-5, with 9 bases aligning to TRBD1. The CDR3 extends over 14 amino acids. Germline lookup yields CDR1 DFQATT and CDR2 SNEGSKA (reference sequence). V trimming: 2 bases; J trimming: 7 bases; junction bases outside the gene matches: 6.

The chain combines TRBV20-1 with TRBJ2-7; D gene uncertain. Near its end, the DNA agrees better with TRBJ2-1, so the J call may be wrong. The CDR3 is 13 residues long. Germline V gene data show CDR1 as DFQATT and CDR2 as SNEGSKA (reference sequence). The CDR3 coding sequence is TGCAGTGCTAGAGTTGCCGGTAGTCTTGAGCAGTTCTTC. Its translation: CSARVAGSLEQFF.

This clonotype was observed many times. The chain has TRBV2 and TRBJ1-1, with D possibly being TRBD1 (5 bases). V shed 7 bases and J shed 5 bases, with 11 bases lying between them. Germline CDR1 SNHLY, CDR2 FYNNEI. The CDR3 sequence is 12 residues long. CDR3 nucleotide sequence: TGTGCCAGCATGAGAGAGGGGACTGAAGCTTTCTTT. Amino acid sequence: CASMREGTEAFF.

This clonotype was observed many times. V is TRBV6-5 and J is TRBJ1-2, with 12 bases identical to TRBD1. The CDR3 spans 15 residues. Per germline, CDR1 MNHEY and CDR2 SVGAGI. The CDR3 is CTSSGQGAGDYGYTF. The CDR3 DNA sequence: TGTACCTCGTCGGGACAGGGGGCAGGTGACTATGGCTACACCTTC.

At least ten counts were recorded for this clonotype. The V gene is TRBV24-1, the J gene TRBJ1-2; D not certain. The CDR3 has 12 residues. The germline gives CDR1 KGHDR, CDR2 SFDVKD. Trimming took off 2 bases at V and 6 bases at J, with 6 bases between the two ends. For the CDR3, the DNA is TGTGCCACCAGTGATTGGGATGATGGCTACACCTTC. Its translation: CATSDWDDGYTF.

The V call is TRBV10-3, the J call TRBJ2-5, with 7 bases that match TRBD2. Losses at the gene ends were 8 bases for V and 5 bases for J; bases not matched to a gene: 17. From germline, CDR1 is ENHRY and CDR2 SYGVKD. This CDR3 comprises 16 residues. The CDR3 protein is CAIGRAGPSTQETQYF. CDR3 DNA: TGTGCCATCGGCAGAGCGGGACCTAGCACCCAGGAGACCCAGTACTTC.

The CDR3 DNA follows: TGTGCCTGGAGTGTCTTGAGGACAGTCGTAAACACCATATATTTT. As protein: CAWSVLRTVVNTIYF. The genes are TRBV30 and TRBJ1-3, with D maybe TRBD1 (6 bases). The germline CDR1 and CDR2 sequences are GTSNPN and SVGIG (reference sequence). The V gene lost 0 bases and the J gene lost 6 bases, with 15 bases spanning the gap. This CDR3 comprises 15 residues.

The chain combines TRBV10-3 with TRBJ1-2; the match to TRBD1 covers 8 bases. Germline CDR1 is ENHRY and CDR2 is SYGVKD. Losses at the gene ends were 8 bases for V and 6 bases for J; bases not matched to a gene: 14. The CDR3 has 15 amino acids. The CDR3 coding sequence is TGTGCCATCTTCGAAAGGGGGCAGGGGGCAGATGGCTACACCTTC. This translates into CAIFERGQGADGYTF.

There are a few counts of this clonotype. This chain's CDR3 is CASSQEDRGDTEAFF. The CDR3 DNA sequence: TGCGCCAGCAGCCAAGAGGACAGGGGGGACACTGAAGCTTTCTTT. This chain joins TRBV4-1 and TRBJ1-1; 10 bases align to TRBD1. The germline gives CDR1 MGHRA, CDR2 YSYEKL. V shed 0 bases and J 3 bases; nucleotides not matched to a gene: 1. CDR3 size: 15 residues.

This clonotype was found many times. The chain has TRBV5-8 and TRBJ2-5; 10 positions match TRBD1. J gave up 5 bases and V 4 bases, and 8 bases lay outside the gene matches. The germline gives CDR1 SGHTS, CDR2 YDEGEE. There are 15 residues in the CDR3. CDR3 in amino acids: CASSGQGGDWETQYF. In DNA, the CDR3 is TGTGCCAGCAGCGGACAGGGGGGGGATTGGGAGACCCAGTACTTC.

This clonotype was observed many times. Here the CDR3 DNA reads TGTGCCAGCAGCTTAGATCGTACGGGACAGGGTCACTACGAGCAGTACTTC. This codes for CASSLDRTGQGHYEQYF. V gene TRBV11-2 combines with J gene TRBJ2-7; 9 bases align to TRBD1. Trimming removed 0 bases from V and 3 bases from J; junction bases left unmatched: 9. CDR3 size: 17 residues. CDR1 and CDR2 (germline): SGHAT, FQNNGV.

This clonotype was counted ten times or more. This chain joins TRBV12-3 or TRBV12-4 and TRBJ1-1, with 8 nucleotides matching TRBD1. The V gene end was trimmed by 9 bases and the J gene end by 7 bases; junction bases not matched to a gene: 7. This CDR3 region has 12 residues. The CDR3 protein is CASQGANGEAFF. The CDR3 DNA reads TGTGCCAGTCAGGGGGCCAACGGTGAAGCTTTCTTT.

On this clonotype: A much larger clone is a single base away; this may be a read error. The J gene is TRBJ2-7, the V gene TRBV10-3; 11 bases map to TRBD1. The junction had 18 bases not matched to a gene; V was cut back by 11 bases and J by 9 bases. Germline V CDR1 and CDR2: ENHRY, SYGVKD. The CDR3 length is 15 residues. The CDR3 region has the DNA TGTGCCGGCAGTTACGACAGGACAGGGGGCTTGGTGCAGTACTTC. Amino acids: CAGSYDRTGGLVQYF.

This clonotype occurred a few times. The genes are TRBV20-1 and TRBJ2-7; 8 nucleotides line up with TRBD2. This CDR3 is built from 14 residues. The ends lost 1 base at V and 0 bases at J; junction bases unmatched: 2. Germline CDR1 DFQATT, CDR2 SNEGSKA (reference sequence). CDR3: CSARAGTSSYEQYF. The CDR3 DNA follows: TGCAGTGCTAGAGCCGGGACTAGCTCCTACGAGCAGTACTTC.

This clonotype was seen ten or more times. The CDR3 DNA reads TGCGCCAGCAGCCTGGGGGACTACAATCAGCCCCAGCATTTT. This translates into CASSLGDYNQPQHF. This chain uses TRBV5-1 with TRBJ1-5; weak D call: TRBD1 (5 bases). Germline V CDR1 and CDR2: SGHRS, YFSETQ. V lost 4 bases, J lost 3 bases, and 11 bases lay in between. The CDR3 extends over 14 amino acids.

This clonotype was picked up a small number of times. This chain joins TRBV30 and TRBJ1-2; 7 positions match TRBD1. The germline CDR1 and CDR2 sequences are GTSNPN and SVGIG (reference sequence). V shed 0 bases and J 6 bases; nucleotides not matched to a gene: 7. The CDR3 is 14 residues long. In DNA form, the CDR3 reads TGTGCCTGGAGTGTACGTCGAACAGGGGATGGCTACACCTTC. Protein sequence: CAWSVRRTGDGYTF.